This T cell receptor (beta chain) was documented in a study of T cell changes during pregnancy in multiple sclerosis. Sequenced by immunoSEQ multiplex PCR; TCRdb stores in-frame clones only, minus some. The sample lists 70,000 to 100,000 clones; roughly 93% were seen once. This CDR3 comprises 15 residues. Trimming removed 5 bases at V and 4 bases at J, with 17 bases between. Germline CDR1 reads MNHNS; CDR2 reads SASEGT. The sample in question was peripheral blood, obtained in the first trimester of pregnancy. The receptor's source is a female donor with multiple sclerosis, enrolled in a pregnancy study. This chain uses TRBV6-1 with TRBJ1-1; TRBD1 is a possible D gene (6 bases). CDR3 loop: CASSPGYRVGTEAFF. The CDR3 bases are TGTGCCAGCAGTCCTGGGTACAGGGTCGGCACTGAAGCTTTCTTT.